The 4 T cell receptor beta chains below come from one sample, sequenced in a study of T cells in Graves' hyperthyroidism and ophthalmopathy. Amplified TCR beta CDR3 regions derived from RNA transcripts. The TCR CDR3 was amplified in a first-round RT-PCR using the HTBI primer set. TCRdb re-analysed the multiplex PCR reads in MiXCR, keeping a single row per CDR3 protein. This sample yields approximately 380,000 distinct CDR3 sequences, of which about a fifth are seen a single time; approximately 4% belongs to the top ten. The sequenced sample consisted of blood. The receptors stem from a young woman with Graves' hyperthyroidism.

In this sample, this clonotype turned up a few times. The chain has TRBV6-2 or TRBV6-3 and TRBJ1-2, with 7 positions matching TRBD1. J was trimmed by 6 bases and V by 4 bases; bases with no gene match: 2. The CDR3 is made up of 12 amino acids. Germline CDR1 reads MNHEY; CDR2 reads SVGEGT. The DNA of the CDR3 is TGTGCCAGCAGTTTGACAGGGCATGGCTACACCTTC. Translated: CASSLTGHGYTF.

V and J are TRBV13 and TRBJ2-2, with a weak D call TRBD2 (6 bases). V shed 3 bases and J shed 1 base, with 9 bases lying between them. The V gene's germline CDR1 is PRHDT and CDR2 FYEKMQ (reference sequence). This CDR3 spans 15 amino acids. CDR3 in amino acids: CASSFPSENTGELFF. The CDR3 DNA reads TGTGCCAGCAGCTTCCCTAGCGAGAACACCGGGGAGCTGTTTTTT.

This clonotype was counted ten times or more. The rearrangement joins TRBV7-9 to TRBJ1-2; D gene unclear. Germline V gene lookup returns CDR1 SEHNR and CDR2 FQNEAQ (reference sequence). V was clipped by 1 base and J by 4 bases, with 16 bases between them. This CDR3 comprises 16 residues. CDR3 coding DNA: TGTGCCAGCAGCTTAGGGGAAGTGGTACGGAGCTATGGCTACACCTTC. This gives the protein CASSLGEVVRSYGYTF.

This clonotype has only a few counts. A much larger clonotype is one base distant, so this may be a read error. The gene calls are TRBV3-1 and TRBJ2-2, with D unresolved. CDR1 and CDR2 from the germline V gene are LGHDT and YNNKEL (reference sequence). This CDR3 is 12 amino acids long. The V end was cut by 3 bases, the J end by 4 bases, with 3 bases between. The CDR3 region is CASSQSTGELFF. CDR3 DNA: TGTGCCAGCAGCCAGAGCACCGGGGAGCTGTTTTTT.